Below are 8 T cell receptor beta chains sequenced from a single sample in a study of blood T cell repertoires in COVID-19. Data came from immunoSEQ multiplex PCR; TCRdb stores just in-frame clones and leaves some out. The profile shows fewer than 200,000 clones, around two thirds of them singletons. The sample was peripheral blood. Source of these receptors: a woman of 80 years or more with acute or convalescent COVID-19.

The CDR3 spells CATSRDLTREPFF. Written as DNA, the CDR3 is TGTGCCACCAGCAGAGACCTTACGCGGGAGCCGTTCTTT. The chain joins TRBV15 to TRBJ1-1; D uncertain. V was trimmed by 0 bases and J by 14 bases, leaving 16 bases between them. Germline assignment: CDR1 LNHNV and CDR2 YYDKDF (reference sequence). This CDR3 region has 13 residues.

The J gene is TRBJ1-4, the V gene TRBV18; no clear D gene. The CDR3 is 17 amino acids. V shed 2 bases and J shed 5 bases, with 18 bases lying between them. Germline V lookup: CDR1 KGHSH, CDR2 LQKENI. The CDR3 DNA is TGTGCCAGCTCACCAATTGATTTAGCAGCGCAAAATGAAAAACTGTTTTTT. Translation gives CASSPIDLAAQNEKLFF.

The chain uses TRBV19 and TRBJ1-1; TRBD1 might be the D (6 bases). Between the trimmed V and J ends, which lost 4 bases and 5 bases, there was a span of 11 bases. This CDR3 has 13 amino acids. Germline V gene lookup returns CDR1 LNHDA and CDR2 SQIVND (reference sequence). The CDR3 sequence: CASSTTGSTEAFF. The CDR3 nucleotides read TGTGCCAGTAGTACCACAGGGTCGACTGAAGCTTTCTTT.

In its sample, this clone was seen once. This chain joins TRBV29-1 and TRBJ2-7; 11 bases fit TRBD1. The CDR3 runs 14 residues. The germline V gene has CDR1 SQVTM and CDR2 ANQGSEA. With V trimmed by 4 bases and J by 9 bases, 11 bases remained unmatched. The CDR3 nucleotides are TGCAGCGTTGTTAAAGGGACAGGGGGTATGGTGCAGTACTTC. This gives the protein CSVVKGTGGMVQYF.

The genes are TRBV19 and TRBJ1-6; 7 nucleotides align to TRBD1. Germline V gene data show CDR1 as LNHDA and CDR2 as SQIVND (reference sequence). The J segment lost 6 bases and the V segment lost 5 bases, leaving 10 bases of the junction unmatched. This CDR3 region has 16 residues. In nucleotides, the CDR3 is TGTGCCAGTAGTGACAGGGTTCGATCATCTAATTCACCCCTCCACTTT. It translates to CASSDRVRSSNSPLHF.

V usage is TRBV28 and J usage is TRBJ1-2; D ambiguous. Germline assignment: CDR1 MDHEN and CDR2 SYDVKM. V lost 3 bases and J 8 bases, leaving 13 bases between the germline ends. This CDR3 contains 13 residues. CDR3 sequence reads: CASSFDGLWGYTF. In DNA, the CDR3 is TGTGCCAGCAGTTTCGATGGGCTGTGGGGCTACACCTTC.

This chain joins TRBV7-2 and TRBJ2-5, with a tentative D call TRBD1 (6 bases). CDR1 is SGHTA and CDR2 is FQGNSA in the germline V gene. This CDR3 has 13 amino acids. V lost 5 bases and J lost 7, with 14 bases in between. For the CDR3, the DNA is TGTGCCAGCAGCCGTGGCCGAGGGGGGACCCAGTACTTC. Its protein is CASSRGRGGTQYF.

V is TRBV19 and J is TRBJ2-7, with D possibly being TRBD2 (5 bases). CDR1 and CDR2 (germline): LNHDA, SQIVND (reference sequence). This CDR3 region has 15 residues. Between the trimmed V and J ends, which lost 6 bases and 2 bases, there was a span of 17 bases. The CDR3 coding sequence is TGTGCCAGTAGGAGCGGCCTAGCAAACCCCTACGAGCAGTACTTC. Encoded protein: CASRSGLANPYEQYF.